Sequencing of this T cell receptor (beta chain) was carried out in a study of regulatory T cells in long-lasting Graves disease. Study outcomes and limitations: Favored gene segments in persistent disease were TRBV28, TRBJ1-2 and TRBJ2-5.

Library construction for TCR beta used iRepertoire HTBI primers and Arm-PCR of CDR3 regions. TCRdb recomputed calls from the multiplex PCR reads with MiXCR, one row per CDR3 protein. The repertoire holds hundreds of thousands of distinct CDR3 sequences, with approximately 15% as singletons. As to time point: newly diagnosed GD, antithyroid drugs for less than 3 months. RNA isolated from PBMCs was used to make the TCR library. The ends were cut back, 4 bases at V and 4 bases at J, with 11 bases in the middle. The germline V gene encodes CDR1 MGHRA and CDR2 YSYEKL. CDR3 length: 14 amino acids. This clonotype was observed a handful of times. Its antigen is unidentified. Separately, the same data were catalogued under a study of T cells in Graves' hyperthyroidism and ophthalmopathy.

The specimen was peripheral blood mononuclear cells (PBMCs), collected at new diagnosis, from a patient treated with antithyroid drugs. The chain couples TRBV4-1 to TRBJ1-5; no firm D call. This receptor was identified in a man aged 30 to 45 with Graves disease. The CDR3 sequence: CASSPFTKNQPQHF. The CDR3 nucleotides read TGCGCCAGCAGCCCATTTACGAAGAATCAGCCCCAGCATTTT.